This entry lists 21 T cell receptor beta chains sequenced from one sample in a study of T cell repertoires in cytomegalovirus infection. Their recognized antigens are unknown. In TCRdb, the reads were re-called with MiXCR into one record per CDR3 protein. The repertoire holds some 940,000 distinct CDR3 sequences, under 40% seen once, with around an eighth in the top ten. Sequencing was performed on cultured CD8+ T cells from PBMCs, taken from culture after CMV antigen stimulation. Source of these receptors: a human donor in good health (CMV status not recorded). Some clones in this sample may be carry-over from other donors' samples.

This chain uses TRBV19 with TRBJ1-4; D gene unclear. Looked up from germline, CDR1 is LNHDA and CDR2 is SQIVND (reference sequence). V gave up 5 bases and J gave up 5 bases, with 9 bases separating them. The CDR3 loop spans 13 amino acids. CDR3: CASSLRTNEKLFF. CDR3 bases: TGTGCCAGTAGTCTTCGAACGAATGAAAAACTGTTTTTT.

The V and J genes are TRBV10-3 and TRBJ1-1, with a weak D call TRBD1 (5 bases). CDR3 length equals 15 residues. Trimming shortened V by 6 bases and J by 1 base, and 15 bases separated the two germline ends. The germline V gene encodes CDR1 ENHRY and CDR2 SYGVKD. The CDR3 loop reads CAIRVGPRGNTEAFF. CDR3 bases: TGTGCCATCAGGGTAGGGCCGAGGGGGAACACTGAAGCTTTCTTT.

Details on this clonotype: As the CDR3 is not closed by the conserved phenylalanine or tryptophan, this likely results from a read error. V usage is TRBV6-5 and J usage is TRBJ2-3; 10 bases line up with TRBD2. The CDR3 is 14 residues long. Germline CDR1 and CDR2: MNHEY and SVGAGI. V lost 6 bases and J lost 6; bases outside the gene matches: 6. CDR3 residues: CASSTTSGEDTQYY. The CDR3 coding sequence is TGTGCCAGCAGCACCACTAGCGGGGAGGATACGCAGTATTAT.

The chain joins TRBV9 to TRBJ2-3, with a possible D match to TRBD2 (6 bases). V was trimmed by 4 bases and J by 5 bases, leaving 17 bases between them. CDR1 is SGDLS, CDR2 YYNGEE, per germline. The CDR3 is 15 amino acids. The CDR3, as DNA: TGTGCCAGCAGCTCCAGCAGACTAGGGAGAGATACGCAGTATTTT. This sequence encodes CASSSSRLGRDTQYF.

The chain links TRBV7-3 to TRBJ1-6, with unresolved D. From germline, CDR1 is SGHTA and CDR2 FQGTGA. Trimming took 3 bases from V and 9 from J, leaving 9 bases between them. This CDR3 has 13 amino acids. The CDR3 loop is CASSLLGSSPLHF. Here the CDR3 DNA reads TGTGCCAGCAGCTTGTTAGGAAGTTCACCCCTCCACTTT.

This clonotype was observed a single time. Being one base from a much bigger clone, this may be a read error. V usage is TRBV6-6 and J usage is TRBJ1-1; D is ambiguous. Germline assignment: CDR1 MNHNY and CDR2 SVGAGI (reference sequence). The V end was cut by 2 bases, the J end by 3 bases, with 13 bases between. The CDR3 totals 15 residues. CDR3: CASSYVGRSYTEAFF. The DNA of the CDR3 is TGTGCCAGCAGTTACGTTGGCAGGAGCTACACTGAAGCTTTCTTT.

This clonotype showed up many times. The chain combines TRBV7-8 with TRBJ1-1; D is unclear. This CDR3 has 14 residues. CDR1 and CDR2 from the germline V gene are SGHVS and FQNEAQ. V lost 5 bases and J 4 bases, leaving 14 bases between the germline ends. The CDR3 sequence is CASSVWFPGTEAFF. The DNA for the CDR3 is TGTGCCAGCAGCGTCTGGTTCCCGGGCACTGAAGCTTTCTTT.

This clonotype was seen a handful of times. The V call is TRBV5-6, the J call TRBJ1-1, with D perhaps matching TRBD1 (5 bases). The germline V gene encodes CDR1 SGHDT and CDR2 YYEEEE. The CDR3 length is 16 residues. Deletions cut 3 bases from V and 2 bases from J, with 17 bases between. In nucleotides, the CDR3 is TGTGCCAGCAGCTCGCCCCTGGGGACGGAAAACACTGAAGCTTTCTTT. Its translation: CASSSPLGTENTEAFF.

This clonotype was counted a few times. The chain links TRBV27 to TRBJ2-5; perhaps D is TRBD1 or TRBD2 (5 bases each). V gave up 7 bases and J gave up 4 bases, with 22 bases separating them. Per germline, CDR1 MNHEY and CDR2 SMNVEV (reference sequence). This CDR3 comprises 16 residues. The CDR3 loop reads CASTPFGDRRLETQYF. CDR3 nucleotide sequence: TGTGCCAGCACCCCTTTTGGGGACCGGAGGCTAGAGACCCAGTACTTC.

The sample holds many counts of this clonotype. V gene TRBV7-9 combines with J gene TRBJ1-1; D gene uncertain. From germline, CDR1 is SEHNR and CDR2 FQNEAQ (reference sequence). The CDR3 consists of 14 residues. V was shortened by 2 bases and J by 1 base, with 8 bases between the two germline ends. The CDR3 DNA is TGTGCCAGCAGCTTAACCCCGGCGAACACTGAAGCTTTCTTT. This sequence encodes CASSLTPANTEAFF. Supplemented by reference TRBV7-9 and TRBJ1-1, the full variable domain reads DTGVSQNPRHKITKRGQNVTFRCDPISEHNRLYWYRQTLGQGPEFLTYFQNEAQLEKSRLLSDRFSAERPKGSFSTLEIQRTEQGDSAMYLCASSLTPANTEAFFGQGTRLTVV.

This clonotype has only a few counts. This chain joins TRBV7-6 and TRBJ1-1; 7 bases agree with TRBD1. CDR1 and CDR2 (germline): SGHVS, FNYEAQ. The ends lost 7 bases at V and 1 base at J; junction bases unmatched: 12. This CDR3 spans 16 amino acids. CDR3 in DNA: TGTGCCAGCACCAATTACAGGGGCGAGGGGAACACTGAAGCTTTCTTT. Translation gives CASTNYRGEGNTEAFF.

This clonotype was seen a handful of times. The V and J genes are TRBV12-5 and TRBJ1-5; no reliable D call. Trimming removed 1 base from V and 4 bases from J, with 8 bases in between. The germline V gene encodes CDR1 LGHNT and CDR2 FRNRAP. CDR3 length equals 14 residues. The CDR3 DNA follows: TGTGCTAGTGGTTTGGGGCAGATTAATCAGCCCCAGCATTTT. Encoded protein: CASGLGQINQPQHF.

The chain combines TRBV19 with TRBJ2-5; 14 nucleotides align to TRBD2. Germline V CDR1 and CDR2: LNHDA, SQIVND (reference sequence). V shed 10 bases, J shed 4 bases, and the junction held 2 bases outside the gene matches. The CDR3 length is 13 residues. DNA for the CDR3: TGTGCCAACGGACTAGCGGGGGGAGAGACCCAGTACTTC. Translating gives CANGLAGGETQYF.

This chain connects TRBV20-1 to TRBJ1-2, with TRBD1 matching 10 bases. Germline lookup yields CDR1 DFQATT and CDR2 SNEGSKA (reference sequence). The CDR3 loop spans 14 amino acids. V was clipped by 3 bases and J by 3 bases; unmatched bases: 4. CDR3 coding DNA: TGCAGTGCTAGCGACAGGGGGCGCGACTATGGCTACACCTTC. Its protein is CSASDRGRDYGYTF.

This chain joins TRBV29-1 and TRBJ1-1, with TRBD1 matching 8 bases. V dropped 7 bases and J dropped 3; count of bases not matched to a gene: 13. CDR1 is SQVTM, CDR2 ANQGSEA, per germline. The CDR3 is 15 residues long. The CDR3: CSAAGTGGGDTEAFF. The CDR3 DNA reads TGCAGCGCCGCCGGGACAGGTGGGGGGGACACTGAAGCTTTCTTT.

This clonotype was detected a few times. The gene calls are TRBV5-1 and TRBJ2-5; no reliable D call. Per the germline V gene, CDR1 is SGHRS and CDR2 is YFSETQ. CDR3 length equals 15 residues. V shed 0 bases and J shed 1 base, with 10 bases lying between them. CDR3 in amino acids: CASSLGSQFQETQYF. The CDR3 bases are TGCGCCAGCAGCTTGGGTAGTCAGTTCCAAGAGACCCAGTACTTC.

In this sample, this clonotype turned up a few times. The chain combines TRBV19 with TRBJ1-1; tentative D call: TRBD1 (5 bases). V gave up 3 bases and J gave up 0 bases, with 8 bases separating them. Germline loops: CDR1 LNHDA, CDR2 SQIVND (reference sequence). This CDR3 comprises 14 residues. The CDR3 DNA reads TGTGCCAGTAGTATGACAGCCATGAACACTGAAGCTTTCTTT. Translation: CASSMTAMNTEAFF.

Concerning this clonotype itself: A read error may account for a junction end that differs from germline. The CDR3 bases are TGTGCCAGCAGCTTGGTCTTGGTCGGAATTCTCGTCTTC. It encodes CASSLVLVGILVF. This chain joins TRBV5-4 and TRBJ1-2; no definite D call. CDR1 SGHNT and CDR2 YYREEE come from the germline V gene (reference sequence). The CDR3 length is 13 residues.

This clonotype was picked up a small number of times. The rearrangement links TRBV28 to TRBJ1-2; D is unresolved. The CDR3 sequence is 13 residues long. CDR1 is MDHEN and CDR2 is SYDVKM in the germline V gene. Deletions cut 7 bases from V and 6 bases from J, with 15 bases between. Written as DNA, the CDR3 is TGTGCCAGCACCCCATCCCGGGTAGATGGCTACACCTTC. As protein: CASTPSRVDGYTF.

This clonotype appeared a few times. This rearrangement joins TRBV19 to TRBJ2-7; D might be TRBD1 (5 bases). V was pared by 0 bases and J by 3 bases, with 9 bases between. In germline, CDR1 is LNHDA, CDR2 SQIVND (reference sequence). The CDR3 extends over 14 amino acids. CDR3 residues: CASSIEDTRYEQYF. The CDR3 nucleotides are TGTGCCAGTAGTATAGAGGACACCCGCTACGAGCAGTACTTC.

This clonotype showed up just a few times. The chain is built from TRBV10-3 and TRBJ1-1; D remains ambiguous. This CDR3 spans 13 amino acids. CDR1 ENHRY and CDR2 SYGVKD come from the germline V gene. Trimming stripped 6 bases from V and 5 bases from J, with 13 bases between. CDR3 protein: CAISLEKWTEAFF. The CDR3 coding sequence is TGTGCCATCAGCCTGGAAAAGTGGACTGAAGCTTTCTTT.